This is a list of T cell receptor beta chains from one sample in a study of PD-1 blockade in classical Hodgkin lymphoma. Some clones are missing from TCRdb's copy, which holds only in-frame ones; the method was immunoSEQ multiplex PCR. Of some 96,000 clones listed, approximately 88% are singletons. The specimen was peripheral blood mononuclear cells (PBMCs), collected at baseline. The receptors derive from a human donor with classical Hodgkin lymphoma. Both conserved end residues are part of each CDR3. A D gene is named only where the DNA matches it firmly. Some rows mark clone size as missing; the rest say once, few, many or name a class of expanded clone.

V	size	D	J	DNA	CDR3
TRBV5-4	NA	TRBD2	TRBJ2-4	TGTGCCAGCAGCCAAGGACTAGCGGGCCTTCTAGCCAAAAACATTCAGTACTTC	CASSQGLAGLLAKNIQYF
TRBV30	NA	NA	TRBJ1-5	TGTGCCTGGAGTGCCGGAACTGTTCAGCCCCAGCATTTT	CAWSAGTVQPQHF
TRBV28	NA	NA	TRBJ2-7	TGTGCCAGCAGTCCACTGCGGCAGCAGTACTTC	CASSPLRQQYF
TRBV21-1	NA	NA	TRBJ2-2	TGTGCCAGCAGCTTGGGACGCGCGAACACCGGGGAGCTGTTTTTT	CASSLGRANTGELFF
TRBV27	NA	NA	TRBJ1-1	TGTGCCAGCAGTTTATGGTCAGGGGAGACTGAAGCTTTCTTT	CASSLWSGETEAFF
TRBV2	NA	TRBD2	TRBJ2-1	TGTGCCAGCACCGCGACTAGCGGGAGGGCCGGAGCAAGTGAGCAGTTCTTC	CASTATSGRAGASEQFF
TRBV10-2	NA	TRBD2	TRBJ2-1	TGCGCCAGCAGTGACCCTAGCGGGAGTTATGAGCAGTTCTTC	CASSDPSGSYEQFF
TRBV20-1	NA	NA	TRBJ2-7	TGCAGTGCTTCACAGGGTGCGCAGTACTTC	CSASQGAQYF
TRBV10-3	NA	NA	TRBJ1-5	TGTGCCATCAGTGACCTGGGGGGGGCTAATCAGCCCCAGCATTTT	CAISDLGGANQPQHF
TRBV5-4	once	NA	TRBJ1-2	TGTGCCAGCAGCTTGGGGGGGGAAGCTAACTATGGCTACACCTTC	CASSLGGEANYGYTF
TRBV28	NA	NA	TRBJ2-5	TGTGCCAGCAATAGGGTTCTAGAGACCCAGTACTTC	CASNRVLETQYF
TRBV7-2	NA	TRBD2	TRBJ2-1	TGTGCCAGCAGCTCAGGACTAGCGGGGAAGTTCTCCTACAATGAGCAGTTCTTC	CASSSGLAGKFSYNEQFF
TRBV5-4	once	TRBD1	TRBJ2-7	TGTGCCAGCAGCTTTTCGACAGGGGGCAAATACGAGCAGTACTTC	CASSFSTGGKYEQYF
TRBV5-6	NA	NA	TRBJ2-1	TGTGCCAGCAGTCGTGGAAGACGGACCCTGTCGCAGTTCTTC	CASSRGRRTLSQFF